The source of this T cell receptor (beta chain) is a study of molecular identifiers for immune sequencing clone quantification. Note on this clonotype: Its antigen is unknown. A much bigger clone sits one base away, suggesting this may be a read error.

Study outcomes and limitations: Clones with over 20 RNA copies captured over 99% of effector molecules but under 1% of naive ones.

Via MiXCR, TCRdb re-called the PCR reads, giving one row per CDR3 protein. The data contain more than 550,000 distinct CDR3 sequences, less than 30% of them singletons. Germline V gives CDR1 SEHNR, CDR2 FQNEAQ (reference sequence). The CDR3 totals 12 residues. The sample consisted of naive CD8+ T cells from blood, with Jurkat cell RNA spiked in. Subset defined: FACS-sorted CD8+CD4-CCR7+CD45RA+ naive T cells. This clonotype was obtained from a human donor in good health. Some libraries in this study had Jurkat cell RNA spiked in. V gene TRBV7-9 combines with J gene TRBJ1-4; D possibly corresponds to TRBD1 (6 bases). The CDR3 DNA reads as TGTGCCAGCAGCCCGGACAGCATAGAACTGGTTTTT. This gives the protein CASSPDSIELVF.